The rows below give T cell receptor beta chains drawn from one sample of a study of blood T cell repertoires in COVID-19. Some clones are missing from TCRdb's copy, which holds only in-frame ones; the method was immunoSEQ multiplex PCR. The sample lists about 250,000 clones; approximately 88% were seen once. The specimen sequenced was peripheral blood. The receptors were gathered from a woman aged 30 to 39 with COVID-19, enrolled during active disease. The CDR3 runs from the conserved cysteine through the conserved F or W. D genes are given only for firm matches. A row's size may be missing; if present it is once, few, many or a size class.

J: TRBJ1-2
size: once
V: TRBV3-1/TRBV3-2
D: -
DNA: TGTGCCAGCAGCCCGAGGAGGGCTGGCTATGGCTACACCTTC
CDR3: CASSPRRAGYGYTF

J: TRBJ2-7
size: -
V: TRBV19
D: -
DNA: TGTGCCAGTAGTATAGATGACAGCGCCTACGAGCAGTACTTC
CDR3: CASSIDDSAYEQYF

J: TRBJ2-2
size: -
V: TRBV9
D: -
DNA: TGTGCCAGCAGCCCTAGAAGCGGGAACACCGGGGAGCTGTTTTTT
CDR3: CASSPRSGNTGELFF

J: TRBJ2-3
size: -
V: TRBV11-2
D: TRBD2
DNA: TGTGCCAGCAGCCCGCGGGGGGCCATGGATACGCAGTATTTT
CDR3: CASSPRGAMDTQYF

J: TRBJ2-5
size: -
V: TRBV3-1/TRBV3-2
D: -
DNA: TGTGCCAGCAGCCAAGAGCGGATACGAAGCCCGGGAGAGACCCAGTACTTC
CDR3: CASSQERIRSPGETQYF

J: TRBJ1-1
size: -
V: TRBV18
D: -
DNA: TGTGCCAGCTCACCCCCGAGTGGGAACACTGAAGCTTTCTTT
CDR3: CASSPPSGNTEAFF

J: TRBJ1-6
size: -
V: TRBV11-2
D: TRBD1
DNA: TGTGCCAGCAGCTCCTTACAGGGGGCAAATTCACCCCTCCACTTT
CDR3: CASSSLQGANSPLHF

J: TRBJ1-6
size: -
V: TRBV19
D: -
DNA: TGTGCCAGTACTCCCCCGGGGGTACGGAATTCACCCCTCCACTTT
CDR3: CASTPPGVRNSPLHF

J: TRBJ1-1
size: -
V: TRBV4-1
D: -
DNA: TGCGCCAGCAACTCTCCGACAGAAAAACTGAACACTGAAGCTTTCTTT
CDR3: CASNSPTEKLNTEAFF

J: TRBJ1-2
size: -
V: TRBV6-6
D: -
DNA: TGTGCCAGCACCCAAACGCGGGTGAAGTACACCTTC
CDR3: CASTQTRVKYTF

J: TRBJ1-4
size: -
V: TRBV4-1
D: -
DNA: TGCGCCAGCAGCCAAAGAACCCGGAACCTGGGAGGTAATGAAAAACTGTTTTTT
CDR3: CASSQRTRNLGGNEKLFF

J: TRBJ1-6
size: -
V: TRBV11-2
D: TRBD1
DNA: TGTGCCAGCAGATACGGACAGGGATTTACCATCTCCTATAATTCACCCCTCCACTTT
CDR3: CASRYGQGFTISYNSPLHF

J: TRBJ1-2
size: -
V: TRBV19
D: TRBD1
DNA: TGTGCCAGTAGTATTATGGGGACAGGGGCTGCTGGCTACACCTTC
CDR3: CASSIMGTGAAGYTF

J: TRBJ1-3
size: -
V: TRBV3-1/TRBV3-2
D: -
DNA: TGTGCCAGCAGCCAAGATGGGGGGGGCACTGGAAACACCATATATTTT
CDR3: CASSQDGGGTGNTIYF

J: TRBJ2-3
size: -
V: TRBV7-2
D: -
DNA: TGTGCCAGCAGCCCTTTGTGGGGCGGTGGGTCAGATACGCAGTATTTT
CDR3: CASSPLWGGGSDTQYF

J: TRBJ2-1
size: -
V: TRBV27
D: -
DNA: TGTGCCAGCAGTTTGCCCCTATACAATGAGCAGTTCTTC
CDR3: CASSLPLYNEQFF

J: TRBJ1-2
size: -
V: TRBV6-1
D: -
DNA: TGTGCCAGCAGTGAACAGACAGCCTATGGCTACACCTTC
CDR3: CASSEQTAYGYTF

J: TRBJ2-7
size: -
V: TRBV28
D: TRBD2
DNA: TGTGCCAGCAGTCCGGGACTAGCGGGCCCCCGGGAGCAGTACTTC
CDR3: CASSPGLAGPREQYF

J: TRBJ2-1
size: -
V: TRBV2
D: TRBD2
DNA: TGTGCCAGCAGTGAAAGGGGAGGGAATGAGCAGTTCTTC
CDR3: CASSERGGNEQFF

J: TRBJ1-6
size: -
V: TRBV27
D: -
DNA: TGTGCCAGCAGTTTTTGGGGGGACCATTCACCCCTCCACTTT
CDR3: CASSFWGDHSPLHF

J: TRBJ2-1
size: -
V: TRBV11-3
D: -
DNA: TGTGCCAGCAGCTTAAGGGCGGGACTGGGGTATCATGAGCAGTTCTTC
CDR3: CASSLRAGLGYHEQFF

J: TRBJ1-5
size: -
V: TRBV4-1
D: TRBD1
DNA: TGCGCCAGCAGCCAAGCCTTACCGGGACAGAGCAATCAGCCCCAGCATTTT
CDR3: CASSQALPGQSNQPQHF

J: TRBJ2-3
size: -
V: TRBV7-2
D: TRBD2
DNA: TGTGCCAGCAGCCCCCAAGCGGGGGGCTTCACAGATACGCAGTATTTT
CDR3: CASSPQAGGFTDTQYF

J: TRBJ1-2
size: -
V: TRBV29-1
D: -
DNA: TGCAGCGTTGAAGATCTTCGCTATGGCTACACCTTC
CDR3: CSVEDLRYGYTF

J: TRBJ1-6
size: -
V: TRBV5-8
D: -
DNA: TGTGCCAGCAGACAGGGCCCCCTAGTCCCCCTCCACTTT
CDR3: CASRQGPLVPLHF

J: TRBJ1-2
size: once
V: TRBV30
D: -
DNA: TGTGCCTGGACACGCCCGGCGGGGAACTATGGCTACACCTTC
CDR3: CAWTRPAGNYGYTF

J: TRBJ1-4
size: -
V: TRBV25-1
D: -
DNA: TGTGCCAGCAGTCGGCCAGGTTCAGGTGAAAAACTGTTTTTT
CDR3: CASSRPGSGEKLFF

J: TRBJ2-3
size: -
V: TRBV7-2
D: -
DNA: TGTGCCAGCAGCTTAGGTCCGAGCACAGATACGCAGTATTTT
CDR3: CASSLGPSTDTQYF